These 31 T cell receptor beta chains were all obtained from the same sample, sequenced in a study of T cells in localized non-small cell lung cancer. Generated by immunoSEQ multiplex PCR, the TCRdb table keeps only in-frame clones and is missing some. The data hold over 65,000 clones, with about 88% observed a single time. Source: peripheral blood, taken before any cancer treatment. These receptors all stem from a female donor older than 55 with stage I lung adenocarcinoma.

The J gene is TRBJ2-1, the V gene TRBV7-9; TRBD2 agrees at 11 bases. J gave up 6 bases and V 5 bases, and 6 bases lay outside the gene matches. Germline V CDR1 and CDR2: SEHNR, FQNEAQ (reference sequence). The CDR3 runs 15 residues. DNA of the CDR3: TGTGCCAGCAGCCCCAGACTAGCGGGACTCAATGAGCAGTTCTTC. Protein product: CASSPRLAGLNEQFF.

The chain uses TRBV28 and TRBJ2-5; D is unresolved. This CDR3 spans 9 amino acids. CDR1 and CDR2 from the germline V gene are MDHEN and SYDVKM. The CDR3 spells CALRETQYF. In nucleotides, the CDR3 is TGTGCTCTCAGGGAGACCCAGTACTTC.

The rearrangement uses TRBV4-2 and TRBJ2-3, with 12 positions matching TRBD2. Germline trimming cut 4 bases from V and 2 bases from J; bases unmatched to any gene: 4. This CDR3 comprises 16 residues. From germline, CDR1 is LGHNA and CDR2 YNFKEQ. CDR3 protein: CASSPLAGGSTDTQYF. The CDR3 coding sequence is TGTGCCAGCAGCCCACTAGCGGGGGGTTCCACAGATACGCAGTATTTT.

The V call is TRBV6-5, the J call TRBJ2-1; the D gene could be TRBD1 or TRBD2 (5 bases each). V gave up 8 bases and J gave up 2 bases, with 10 bases separating them. This CDR3 has 13 amino acids. The germline V gene has CDR1 MNHEY and CDR2 SVGAGI. CDR3 in DNA: TGTGCCAGCCATCCGGGACCCTACAATGAGCAGTTCTTC. This codes for CASHPGPYNEQFF.

The J gene is TRBJ1-1, the V gene TRBV10-3; D possibly corresponds to TRBD1 (6 bases). Germline CDR1 is ENHRY and CDR2 is SYGVKD. The germline V and J ends were trimmed by 5 bases and 5 bases, with 12 bases remaining between them. The CDR3 has 13 amino acids. CDR3 sequence reads: CAISTGRGTEAFF. DNA of the CDR3: TGTGCCATCAGTACAGGGAGAGGTACTGAAGCTTTCTTT.

This chain links TRBV5-1 with TRBJ1-1; D unresolved. The germline V gene encodes CDR1 SGHRS and CDR2 YFSETQ. The CDR3 is 13 amino acids. V lost 3 bases to trimming and J lost 2 bases, with 8 bases between them. In nucleotides, the CDR3 is TGCGCCAGCAGCTGGGAGCGCAACACTGAAGCTTTCTTT. Encoded protein: CASSWERNTEAFF.

V is TRBV5-6 and J is TRBJ2-7, with D possibly matching TRBD1 (5 bases). The CDR3 length is 13 residues. Per germline, CDR1 SGHDT and CDR2 YYEEEE. V was cut by 4 bases and J by 2 bases, with 10 bases left in between. The CDR3 region has the DNA TGTGCCAGCAGCCTCGACAGAACCTACGAGCAGTACTTC. Protein sequence: CASSLDRTYEQYF.

In nucleotides, the CDR3 is TGTGCCAGCAGCTACACAGGGGGAGAGACCCAGTACTTC. This codes for CASSYTGGETQYF. This chain joins TRBV5-6 and TRBJ2-5, with 8 bases that match TRBD1. Per germline, CDR1 SGHDT and CDR2 YYEEEE. The V gene end was trimmed by 3 bases and the J gene end by 4 bases; junction bases not matched to a gene: 2. The CDR3 length is 13 residues.

The chain uses TRBV27 and TRBJ1-6, with D hard to call. Germline V gene data show CDR1 as MNHEY and CDR2 as SMNVEV (reference sequence). The CDR3 sequence is 14 residues long. V was trimmed by 5 bases and J by 8 bases, leaving 13 bases between them. CDR3 amino acids: CASSDRVLDSPLHF. CDR3 sequence (DNA): TGTGCCAGCAGTGATAGGGTGCTGGATTCACCCCTCCACTTT.

The V and J genes are TRBV6-5 and TRBJ2-3; no reliable D call. CDR3 length equals 14 residues. The ends were cut back, 0 bases at V and 4 bases at J, with 8 bases in the middle. Germline CDR1 is MNHEY and CDR2 is SVGAGI. Here the CDR3 DNA reads TGTGCCAGCAGTTACTCGATTACGCCAGATACGCAGTATTTT. Translation gives CASSYSITPDTQYF.

This clone has just a few counts. This CDR3 reads CASSQQGTGALEKLFF. The CDR3 coding sequence is TGCGCCAGCAGCCAGCAGGGGACAGGGGCACTTGAAAAACTGTTTTTT. V gene TRBV4-1 combines with J gene TRBJ1-4, with TRBD1 matching 10 bases. The CDR3 loop spans 16 amino acids. CDR1 is MGHRA, CDR2 YSYEKL, per germline. J gave up 7 bases and V 3 bases, and 8 bases lay outside the gene matches.

The chain couples TRBV11-2 to TRBJ2-2; 8 positions agree with TRBD1. The V gene end was trimmed by 1 base and the J gene end by 6 bases; junction bases not matched to a gene: 7. Germline values: CDR1 SGHAT, CDR2 FQNNGV. CDR3 length: 16 residues. The CDR3 bases are TGTGCCAGCAGCTTAGTCTTGCAGGGGGCCTCCGGGGAGCTGTTTTTT. This sequence encodes CASSLVLQGASGELFF. Using reference TRBV11-2 and TRBJ2-2 for the parts outside the CDR3, the full variable domain is EAGVAQSPRYKIIEKRQSVAFWCNPISGHATLYWYQQILGQGPKLLIQFQNNGVVDDSQLPKDRFSAERLKGVDSTLKIQPAKLEDSAVYLCASSLVLQGASGELFFGEGSRLTVL.

This chain uses TRBV7-9 with TRBJ1-2; 9 bases align to TRBD1. This CDR3 is built from 16 residues. CDR1 SEHNR and CDR2 FQNEAQ come from the germline V gene (reference sequence). V lost 3 bases, J lost 5 bases, and 10 bases stayed unmatched. The CDR3 coding sequence is TGTGCCAGCAGCTTGAGGTCGACAGGGGGGAGATATGGCTACACCTTC. This translates into CASSLRSTGGRYGYTF.

This chain connects TRBV19 to TRBJ1-2, with D maybe TRBD1 (6 bases). Per the germline V gene, CDR1 is LNHDA and CDR2 is SQIVND (reference sequence). Trimming stripped 10 bases from V and 8 bases from J, with 11 bases between. The CDR3 length is 10 residues. The CDR3: CATNDRGYTF. The CDR3 nucleotides are TGTGCCACAAACGACAGGGGCTACACCTTC.

V and J are TRBV5-1 and TRBJ1-4; 8 bases are shared with TRBD1. V was pared by 4 bases and J by 6 bases, with 8 bases of the junction left unmatched. From germline, CDR1 is SGHRS and CDR2 YFSETQ. This CDR3 has 15 residues. The CDR3 loop is CASSMRQGQDEKLFF. CDR3 nucleotide sequence: TGCGCCAGCAGCATGAGACAGGGGCAAGATGAAAAACTGTTTTTT.

This clone was counted once. V gene TRBV4-2 combines with J gene TRBJ2-2, with D possibly being TRBD2 (6 bases). The V end lost 4 bases, the J end lost 4 bases, and 13 bases lay between the germline ends. CDR3 length: 15 amino acids. The germline V gene has CDR1 LGHNA and CDR2 YNFKEQ. The CDR3 nucleotides read TGTGCCAGCAGCCGACCGGGACTGATCACCGGGGAGCTGTTTTTT. This encodes CASSRPGLITGELFF.

The CDR3 is CASSLDTGAETQYF. The CDR3 DNA reads TGCGCCAGCAGCTTGGACACAGGGGCAGAGACCCAGTACTTC. The rearrangement links TRBV5-1 to TRBJ2-5; 7 nucleotides align to TRBD1. The CDR3 length is 14 residues. CDR1 is SGHRS, CDR2 YFSETQ, per germline. The V gene end was trimmed by 0 bases and the J gene end by 4 bases; junction bases not matched to a gene: 3.

The chain is built from TRBV28 and TRBJ2-7, with D possibly matching TRBD2 (6 bases). CDR3 length: 13 residues. Trimming shortened V by 3 bases and J by 0 bases, and 6 bases separated the two germline ends. Germline CDR1 and CDR2: MDHEN and SYDVKM. CDR3 sequence reads: CASSLGGSYEQYF. The CDR3 nucleotides read TGTGCCAGCAGTTTGGGAGGCTCCTACGAGCAGTACTTC.

The rearrangement uses TRBV15 and TRBJ1-2; D not certain. Germline assignment: CDR1 LNHNV and CDR2 YYDKDF (reference sequence). This CDR3 has 13 residues. V was trimmed by 5 bases and J by 2 bases, leaving 9 bases between them. The CDR3: CATSWVGNYGYTF. CDR3 DNA: TGTGCCACCAGCTGGGTGGGAAACTATGGCTACACCTTC.

This chain links TRBV29-1 with TRBJ2-2, with no clear D. The CDR3 totals 9 residues. Between the trimmed V and J ends, which lost 8 bases and 10 bases, there was a span of 8 bases. The germline gives CDR1 SQVTM, CDR2 ANQGSEA. Written as DNA, the CDR3 is TGCAGCCCGGCGGTGGAGCTGTTTTTT. This sequence encodes CSPAVELFF.

V usage is TRBV14 and J usage is TRBJ1-6; TRBD1 is a possible D gene (6 bases). Trimming left V 1 base short and J 7 bases short, with 14 bases between. Germline CDR1 and CDR2: SGHDN and FVKESK. The CDR3 loop spans 16 amino acids. The CDR3 spells CASSQASGVWNSPLHF. The CDR3 DNA is TGTGCCAGCAGCCAAGCTTCAGGGGTTTGGAATTCACCCCTCCACTTT.

This chain joins TRBV7-9 and TRBJ1-6; the D gene is possibly TRBD1 (6 bases). Trimming took off 5 bases at V and 13 bases at J, with 21 bases between the two ends. Germline V gene data show CDR1 as SEHNR and CDR2 as FQNEAQ (reference sequence). This CDR3 is built from 15 residues. The CDR3 here is CASSEGGPQSGPLHF. In nucleotides, the CDR3 is TGTGCCAGCAGCGAGGGGGGGCCGCAGTCTGGGCCCCTCCACTTT. Supplemented by reference TRBV7-9 and TRBJ1-6, the full variable domain reads DTGVSQNPRHKITKRGQNVTFRCDPISEHNRLYWYRQTLGQGPEFLTYFQNEAQLEKSRLLSDRFSAERPKGSFSTLEIQRTEQGDSAMYLCASSEGGPQSGPLHFGNGTRLTVT.

The gene calls are TRBV9 and TRBJ1-2; D may be TRBD1 (6 bases). The CDR3 is 13 amino acids. The V gene lost 0 bases and the J gene lost 6 bases, with 9 bases spanning the gap. Germline CDR1 and CDR2: SGDLS and YYNGEE. The CDR3 DNA is TGTGCCAGCAGCGTAGCGGGGGCGGATGGCTACACCTTC. This sequence encodes CASSVAGADGYTF.

The rearrangement links TRBV7-3 to TRBJ2-1, with TRBD2 matching over 13 bases. Germline CDR1 reads SGHTA; CDR2 reads FQGTGA. With V trimmed by 5 bases and J by 9 bases, 7 bases remained unmatched. This CDR3 is built from 15 residues. CDR3 nucleotides: TGTGCCAGCAGCCCTGGACTAGCGGGAGTGGGTGAGCAGTTCTTC. It codes for CASSPGLAGVGEQFF. The full variable domain, rest sourced from reference TRBV7-3 and TRBJ2-1, is GAGVSQTPSNKVTEKGKYVELRCDPISGHTALYWYRQSLGQGPEFLIYFQGTGAADDSGLPNDRFFAVRPEGSVSTLKIQRTERGDSAVYLCASSPGLAGVGEQFFGPGTRLTVL.

The count of this clone is one. CDR3 residues: CASSLLPNTGYGYTF. Here the CDR3 DNA reads TGCGCCAGCAGCTTGTTACCGAATACAGGGTATGGCTACACCTTC. The J gene is TRBJ1-2, the V gene TRBV5-1; the D gene is possibly TRBD1 (6 bases). The CDR3 totals 15 residues. V was pared by 1 base and J by 5 bases, with 15 bases between. In germline, CDR1 is SGHRS, CDR2 YFSETQ.

This chain's CDR3 is CASSLGQGALPLYNEQFF. The CDR3 DNA reads as TGTGCCAGCAGCTTAGGACAGGGGGCCTTGCCGCTTTACAATGAGCAGTTCTTC. The genes are TRBV5-4 and TRBJ2-1, with 11 bases aligning to TRBD1. The germline CDR1 and CDR2 sequences are SGHNT and YYREEE (reference sequence). The CDR3 totals 18 residues. V shed 2 bases and J 4 bases; nucleotides not matched to a gene: 11.

The sample holds one count of this clone. The chain combines TRBV7-2 with TRBJ2-5; TRBD2 agrees at 13 bases. Germline V gene sequence: CDR1 SGHTA, CDR2 FQGNSA. The CDR3 runs to 19 residues. J lost 1 base, V lost 0 bases, and 8 bases had no gene match. This chain's CDR3 is CASSLAGTSGIDPQETQYF. CDR3 nucleotides: TGTGCCAGCAGCTTAGCCGGGACTAGCGGGATAGACCCCCAAGAGACCCAGTACTTC.

The genes are TRBV7-9 and TRBJ2-3; D is possibly TRBD1 (5 bases). Between the trimmed V and J ends, which lost 0 bases and 6 bases, there was a span of 13 bases. This CDR3 is built from 15 residues. Germline V gene data show CDR1 as SEHNR and CDR2 as FQNEAQ (reference sequence). CDR3 amino acids: CASSLAQGIVDTQYF. CDR3 coding DNA: TGTGCCAGCAGCTTAGCGCAGGGCATAGTGGATACGCAGTATTTT.

The V call is TRBV7-2, the J call TRBJ2-1; 12 bases agree with TRBD2. V was pared by 5 bases and J by 9 bases, with 8 bases of the junction left unmatched. Looked up from germline, CDR1 is SGHTA and CDR2 is FQGNSA. This CDR3 is built from 15 residues. CDR3 coding DNA: TGTGCCAGCAGCCCGAGGCTAGCGGGAGGGGGTGAGCAGTTCTTC. It yields the protein CASSPRLAGGGEQFF.

V usage is TRBV4-2 and J usage is TRBJ1-4; D unclear. V gave up 0 bases and J gave up 8 bases, with 16 bases separating them. CDR1 is LGHNA, CDR2 YNFKEQ, per germline. The CDR3 is 16 residues long. As DNA, the CDR3 is TGTGCCAGCAGCCAAGATACGGGCGGGGATAGGGAAAAACTGTTTTTT. This gives the protein CASSQDTGGDREKLFF.

The chain has TRBV5-1 and TRBJ2-1, with D perhaps TRBD1 (6 bases). The CDR3 covers 13 residues. V lost 0 bases, J lost 12 bases, and 13 bases lay in between. From germline, CDR1 is SGHRS and CDR2 YFSETQ. The DNA of the CDR3 is TGCGCCAGCAGCTTGGAAGGACAGCCGGTGCAGTTCTTC. Translated, it gives CASSLEGQPVQFF.